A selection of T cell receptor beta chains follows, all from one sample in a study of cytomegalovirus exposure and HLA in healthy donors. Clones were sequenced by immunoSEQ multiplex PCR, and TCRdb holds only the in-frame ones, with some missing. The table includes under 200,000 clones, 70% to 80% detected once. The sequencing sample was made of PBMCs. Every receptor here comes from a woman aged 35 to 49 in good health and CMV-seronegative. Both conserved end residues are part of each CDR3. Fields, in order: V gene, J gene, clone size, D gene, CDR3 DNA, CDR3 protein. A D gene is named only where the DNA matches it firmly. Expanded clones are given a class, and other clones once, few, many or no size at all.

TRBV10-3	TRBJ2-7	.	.	TGTGCCATCAGTGAGTCGAAGGGACAATATACCGAGCAGTACTTC	CAISESKGQYTEQYF
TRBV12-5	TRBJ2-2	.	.	TGTGCTAGTGGTTCTAAAGGGGGTTCGGGCACCGGGGAGCTGTTTTTT	CASGSKGGSGTGELFF
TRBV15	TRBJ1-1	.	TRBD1	TGTGCCACCAGCGCCTACAGGGGGAATACTGAAGCTTTCTTT	CATSAYRGNTEAFF
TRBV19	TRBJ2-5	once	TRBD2	TGTGCCAGTAGTATCCTGGGGCCAAGGCTAGCGGGGCCCAGGGTGACCCAGTACTTC	CASSILGPRLAGPRVTQYF
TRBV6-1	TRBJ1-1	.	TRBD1	TGTGCCACCGGACAGGTTTTGAACACTGAAGCTTTCTTT	CATGQVLNTEAFF
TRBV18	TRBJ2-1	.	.	TGTGCCAGCTCGCTAGGCATCCGGGGCAATGAGCAGTTCTTC	CASSLGIRGNEQFF
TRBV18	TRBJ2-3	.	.	TGTGCCAGCTCGCGTGCCACAGATACGCAGTATTTT	CASSRATDTQYF
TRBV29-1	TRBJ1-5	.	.	TGCAGCGTTGAGGACGAGGGAGGCCAGCCCCAGCATTTT	CSVEDEGGQPQHF
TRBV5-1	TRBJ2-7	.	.	TGCGCCAGCAGCTTGCCAGGGTCGGACGAGCAGTACTTC	CASSLPGSDEQYF
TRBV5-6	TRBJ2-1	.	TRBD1	TGTGCCAGCAGCTTTTCCGGGACAGGGCCCGATGAGCAGTTCTTC	CASSFSGTGPDEQFF
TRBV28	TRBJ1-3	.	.	TGTGCCAGCAGTTTATTTGGTAACTCCCGGGGAAACACCATATATTTT	CASSLFGNSRGNTIYF
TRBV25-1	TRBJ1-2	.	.	TGTGCCAGCAGTGAGGTAGCGGTTGGCTACACCTTC	CASSEVAVGYTF
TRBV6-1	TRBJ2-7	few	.	TGTGCCAGCAGTGAGAAACCGGCGTTAGCGGCGGGGAATCAACTCTACGAGCAGTACTTC	CASSEKPALAAGNQLYEQYF
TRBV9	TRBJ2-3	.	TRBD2	TGTGCCAGCAGCTTACGGAGTAGCGGGATCACAGATACGCAGTATTTT	CASSLRSSGITDTQYF
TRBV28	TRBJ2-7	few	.	TGTGCCAGCAGTTTTAGCCTGCTCGGCCCCTACGAGCAGTACTTC	CASSFSLLGPYEQYF
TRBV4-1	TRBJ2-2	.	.	TGCGCCAGCAGCCAAGAAGGGTCGGGCGCCCAAAGGGGCACCGGGGAGCTGTTTTTT	CASSQEGSGAQRGTGELFF
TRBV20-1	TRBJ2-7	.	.	TGCAGTGCTAGTCGGGAGCGAGAGCAGTACTTC	CSASREREQYF
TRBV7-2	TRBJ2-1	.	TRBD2	TGTGCCAGCAGCCATAGGACTAGCGGGGGAGTATACAATGAGCAGTTCTTC	CASSHRTSGGVYNEQFF